The 25 T cell receptor beta chains below were found in one sample sequenced in a study of T cells in Graves' hyperthyroidism and ophthalmopathy. TCR beta CDR3 regions were amplified from RNA transcripts. HTBI primers were used for first-round RT-PCR of the TCR CDR3. TCRdb ran MiXCR on the multiplex PCR reads and lists one entry per CDR3 protein. This sample carries 620,000 or so distinct CDR3 sequences, roughly 15% of them seen once, and the ten largest clones take under 15%. Sequencing used blood. Source of these receptors: a woman in her forties or fifties with Graves' ophthalmopathy.

In its sample, this clonotype was seen many times. This chain uses TRBV20-1 with TRBJ2-1, with D maybe TRBD1 (6 bases). Per germline, CDR1 DFQATT and CDR2 SNEGSKA (reference sequence). This CDR3 is built from 14 residues. V shed 5 bases and J shed 0 bases, with 11 bases lying between them. The CDR3 DNA sequence: TGCAGTGCTCTTAACAGGGACTCCTACAATGAGCAGTTCTTC. This encodes CSALNRDSYNEQFF.

This clonotype appeared many times. V is TRBV3-2 and J is TRBJ1-5; the tabulated D call, TRBD1, remains unverified against the DNA. TRBV3-2 is shown as a pseudogene. CDR3 length equals 19 residues. CDR3 coding DNA: TGTGCCAGCAGCCAAGTACGAGGGGGCACCCCTTATAGCAATCAGCCCCAGCATTTT. This sequence encodes CASSQVRGGTPYSNQPQHF.

The table lists this clonotype with many counts. The rearrangement uses TRBV11-3 and TRBJ2-1, with D tentatively TRBD2 (5 bases). Trimming took 0 bases from V and 0 from J, leaving 9 bases between them. This CDR3 is 16 amino acids long. Germline lookup yields CDR1 SGHNT and CDR2 YENEEA. The CDR3 region is CASSLEKRSSYNEQFF. The DNA of the CDR3 is TGTGCCAGCAGCTTAGAGAAGCGGAGCTCCTACAATGAGCAGTTCTTC.

This chain uses TRBV14 with TRBJ1-2; D gene unclear. This CDR3 spans 15 amino acids. Trimming pared 4 bases from V and 6 bases from J, leaving 18 bases between. Germline V gene data show CDR1 as SGHDN and CDR2 as FVKESK. CDR3 protein: CASSLTRADSNGYTF. For the CDR3, the DNA is TGTGCCAGCAGCCTCACCCGGGCGGATTCAAATGGCTACACCTTC.

This sequence joins TRBV15 and TRBJ2-2; 9 nucleotides agree with TRBD1. CDR1 and CDR2 from the germline V gene are LNHNV and YYDKDF (reference sequence). The CDR3 totals 16 residues. The J segment lost 6 bases and the V segment lost 2 bases, leaving 7 bases of the junction unmatched. The CDR3 coding sequence is TGTGCCACCAGCAGACCGGGACAGGGAATCCCCGGGGAGCTGTTTTTT. It yields the protein CATSRPGQGIPGELFF.

At least ten counts were recorded for this clonotype. This chain links TRBV6-1 with TRBJ1-1; tentative D call: TRBD1 (5 bases). Germline lookup yields CDR1 MNHNS and CDR2 SASEGT. V was shortened by 7 bases and J by 7 bases, with 13 bases between the two germline ends. This CDR3 is built from 12 residues. The CDR3 coding sequence is TGTGCCAGCAATAGGGGCCGGAGTGAAGCTTTCTTT. Translated, it gives CASNRGRSEAFF.

Ten or more counts support this clonotype. The CDR3 region is CASSLGDMLAREQYF. CDR3 coding DNA: TGTGCCAGCAGCTTGGGGGACATGCTAGCTCGCGAGCAGTACTTC. The V gene is TRBV5-5, the J gene TRBJ2-7, with D possibly TRBD1 on 6 matching bases. The V and J ends lost 0 bases and 6 bases respectively, with 16 bases between them. Germline V gives CDR1 SGHKS, CDR2 YYEKEE (reference sequence). The CDR3 has 15 amino acids.

This clonotype was counted ten times or more. The genes are TRBV2 and TRBJ1-6; D perhaps matches TRBD1 (5 bases). CDR1 and CDR2 (germline): SNHLY, FYNNEI. The CDR3 is made up of 14 amino acids. Trimming stripped 3 bases from V and 6 bases from J, with 9 bases between. Written as DNA, the CDR3 is TGTGCCAGCAGTGAGGTGACAGCTAATTCACCCCTCCACTTT. Its protein is CASSEVTANSPLHF. Drawing the rest from reference TRBV2 and TRBJ1-6, the complete variable domain is EPEVTQTPSHQVTQMGQEVILRCVPISNHLYFYWYRQILGQKVEFLVSFYNNEISEKSEIFDDQFSVERPDGSNFTLKIRSTKLEDSAMYFCASSEVTANSPLHFGNGTRLTVT.

This clonotype occurred many times. The genes are TRBV7-3 and TRBJ1-1; weak D call: TRBD1 (6 bases). The CDR3 has 20 amino acids. The germline CDR1 and CDR2 sequences are SGHTA and FQGTGA. The ends were cut back, 5 bases at V and 0 bases at J, with 28 bases in the middle. The CDR3 spells CASSTAGTIAPYSVNTEAFF. CDR3 in DNA: TGTGCCAGCAGCACAGCCGGGACAATCGCACCATATTCCGTGAACACTGAAGCTTTCTTT. Full variable domain (missing parts from reference TRBV7-3 and TRBJ1-1): GAGVSQTPSNKVTEKGKYVELRCDPISGHTALYWYRQSLGQGPEFLIYFQGTGAADDSGLPNDRFFAVRPEGSVSTLKIQRTERGDSAVYLCASSTAGTIAPYSVNTEAFFGQGTRLTVV.

In its sample, this clonotype was seen many times. CDR3 sequence: CASSHPGGSTEAFF. CDR3 bases: TGTGCCAGCAGCCACCCCGGAGGCAGCACTGAAGCTTTCTTT. The chain uses TRBV7-9 and TRBJ1-1; no reliable D call. The CDR3 sequence is 14 residues long. V dropped 5 bases and J dropped 4 bases, with 14 bases sitting between them. Looked up from germline, CDR1 is SEHNR and CDR2 is FQNEAQ (reference sequence).

The table lists this clonotype with many counts. The V call is TRBV7-9, the J call TRBJ2-7; the D gene is possibly TRBD2 (6 bases). The V gene's germline CDR1 is SEHNR and CDR2 FQNEAQ (reference sequence). This CDR3 is 13 amino acids long. The V end was cut by 4 bases, the J end by 1 base, with 8 bases between. The CDR3 loop reads CASSWDFSYEQYF. The CDR3 DNA sequence: TGTGCCAGCAGCTGGGACTTTTCCTACGAGCAGTACTTC.

V and J are TRBV11-2 and TRBJ2-3; 14 bases map to TRBD2. CDR3 length equals 17 residues. V lost 4 bases, J lost 4 bases, and 7 bases stayed unmatched. Germline loops: CDR1 SGHAT, CDR2 FQNNGV. The DNA of the CDR3 is TGTGCCAGCAGCTCAAGACTAGCGGGAGGGCCCCCAGATACGCAGTATTTT. Protein: CASSSRLAGGPPDTQYF.

The chain carries TRBV11-1 and TRBJ1-1, with a tentative D call TRBD1 (5 bases). CDR3 length: 14 amino acids. Trimming removed 5 bases at V and 5 bases at J, with 15 bases between. The germline gives CDR1 SGHAT, CDR2 FQDESV (reference sequence). CDR3 DNA sequence: TGTGCCAGCAGCACACCGTGGGGCGGAACTGAAGCTTTCTTT. It yields the protein CASSTPWGGTEAFF.

The sample holds many counts of this clonotype. The chain joins TRBV7-9 to TRBJ2-1; tentative D call: TRBD2 (5 bases). The V and J ends lost 1 base and 0 bases respectively, with 16 bases between them. Germline CDR1 SEHNR, CDR2 FQNEAQ (reference sequence). There are 18 residues in the CDR3. The CDR3 reads CASSLDSVRPSSYNEQFF. In nucleotides, the CDR3 is TGTGCCAGCAGCTTAGATAGCGTACGTCCGAGCTCCTACAATGAGCAGTTCTTC.

This clonotype was counted at least ten times. V usage is TRBV5-5 and J usage is TRBJ1-5; 8 bases map to TRBD1. The germline V gene encodes CDR1 SGHKS and CDR2 YYEKEE (reference sequence). V shed 4 bases, J shed 6 bases, and the junction held 3 bases outside the gene matches. CDR3 length equals 13 residues. The CDR3 region has the DNA TGTGCCAGCAGCAAGGACAGGGCTCAGCCCCAGCATTTT. The encoded protein is CASSKDRAQPQHF.

This clonotype was recorded at least ten times. This chain connects TRBV28 to TRBJ2-3; D is possibly TRBD1 (7 bases). V lost 2 bases and J 0 bases, leaving 12 bases between the germline ends. The CDR3 is made up of 16 amino acids. The germline V gene encodes CDR1 MDHEN and CDR2 SYDVKM. This chain's CDR3 is CASSLRRGLSTDTQYF. CDR3 DNA sequence: TGTGCCAGCAGTTTAAGGAGGGGGCTAAGCACAGATACGCAGTATTTT.

In its sample, this clonotype was seen many times. V usage is TRBV11-2 and J usage is TRBJ2-7; D not certain. The CDR3 loop spans 14 amino acids. Germline V lookup: CDR1 SGHAT, CDR2 FQNNGV. The V end was cut by 1 base, the J end by 3 bases, with 10 bases between. The CDR3 spells CASSLGRARYEQYF. CDR3 nucleotides: TGTGCCAGCAGCTTAGGCAGAGCCCGCTACGAGCAGTACTTC.

This clonotype showed up many times. The rearrangement uses TRBV27 and TRBJ2-7; 7 bases align to TRBD1. The CDR3 runs to 15 residues. Unmatched junction bases numbered 9, after V lost 5 bases and J lost 2 bases. Germline loops: CDR1 MNHEY, CDR2 SMNVEV (reference sequence). The CDR3 DNA sequence: TGTGCCAGCAGTCGGCCGGGACAGAACACCTACGAGCAGTACTTC. Its protein product is CASSRPGQNTYEQYF.

The table lists this clonotype with many counts. The chain employs TRBV2 and TRBJ2-1; TRBD1 matches 8 bases. V lost 6 bases and J lost 9; bases outside the gene matches: 13. This CDR3 has 15 amino acids. The germline gives CDR1 SNHLY, CDR2 FYNNEI. The CDR3, as DNA: TGTGCCAGCAGCCTGGGTCAGGGGGCTTGGAGTGAGCAGTTCTTC. Translation: CASSLGQGAWSEQFF.

The rearrangement joins TRBV6-1 to TRBJ1-1; the D gene is possibly TRBD1 (5 bases). The germline gives CDR1 MNHNS, CDR2 SASEGT. CDR3 length equals 14 residues. Trimming stripped 8 bases from V and 7 bases from J, with 20 bases between. This CDR3 reads CASEKRGGGLEAFF. The CDR3 DNA sequence: TGTGCCAGCGAAAAACGGGGGGGGGGACTTGAAGCTTTCTTT.

V is TRBV28 and J is TRBJ1-5, with TRBD1 matching over 8 bases. Trimming removed 4 bases from V and 2 bases from J; junction bases left unmatched: 13. The CDR3 is made up of 18 amino acids. Germline V gene data show CDR1 as MDHEN and CDR2 as SYDVKM. The CDR3, as DNA: TGTGCCAGCAGTTCGACAGGGGCGAGCGGCCACGGCAATCAGCCCCAGCATTTT. It translates to CASSSTGASGHGNQPQHF.

Ten or more counts support this clonotype. This chain uses TRBV28 with TRBJ2-7; unclear D gene. This CDR3 spans 16 amino acids. From germline, CDR1 is MDHEN and CDR2 SYDVKM. Trimming removed 3 bases at V and 0 bases at J, with 15 bases between. CDR3 sequence (DNA): TGTGCCAGCAGTTTTTCGACGGGCTCGCTCTCCTACGAGCAGTACTTC. The encoded protein is CASSFSTGSLSYEQYF.

This clonotype was picked up many times. V and J are TRBV20-1 and TRBJ2-7; TRBD1 matches at 7 bases. Per the germline V gene, CDR1 is DFQATT and CDR2 is SNEGSKA (reference sequence). The V and J ends lost 2 bases and 2 bases, in that order; junction bases with no gene match: 12. The CDR3 consists of 16 residues. The CDR3 loop is CSARHQGGQAAYEQYF. The CDR3 DNA sequence: TGCAGTGCTAGACACCAGGGCGGACAGGCCGCCTACGAGCAGTACTTC.

About this clonotype itself: The junction shows a germline mismatch at one end, possibly a read error. V and J are TRBV7-9 and TRBJ2-1; TRBD2 matches at 16 bases. The CDR3 is 17 residues long. Germline-derived CDR1 and CDR2 are SEHNR and FQNEAQ (reference sequence). In DNA, the CDR3 is TGTACCAGCAGCTGGGGGACTAGCGGGAGGGTGGGCAATGAGCAGTTCTTC. Translating it yields CTSSWGTSGRVGNEQFF.

This clonotype has ten or more counts. The chain uses TRBV3-1 and TRBJ2-5; 9 nucleotides align to TRBD1. Unmatched junction bases numbered 6, after V lost 3 bases and J lost 4 bases. This CDR3 region has 15 residues. Germline-derived CDR1 and CDR2 are LGHDT and YNNKEL (reference sequence). CDR3 sequence reads: CASSQRDRVSETQYF. The CDR3 nucleotides are TGTGCCAGCAGCCAGCGGGACAGGGTTTCAGAGACCCAGTACTTC.